The sequence of this T cell receptor beta chain was determined in a study of blood T cell repertoires in COVID-19. This CDR3 is 12 amino acids long. With V trimmed by 8 bases and J by 3 bases, 3 bases remained unmatched. CDR1 and CDR2 from the germline V gene are MDHEN and SYDVKM. Recruited during active infection, patients (from Seattle) were subsequently followed longitudinally. Clones were sequenced by immunoSEQ multiplex PCR, and TCRdb holds only the in-frame ones, with some missing. The sample holds about 160,000 clones, 82% seen once. The chain recombines TRBV28 with TRBJ2-7; 8 nucleotides match TRBD1. Sequencing was performed on peripheral blood. The TCR comes from a woman aged 40 to 55 with COVID-19, enrolled during active disease. In DNA, the CDR3 is TGTGCCAGCTCCGGGACAGGCTACGAGCAGTACTTC. Its translation is CASSGTGYEQYF. Variable domain in full (rest from reference TRBV28 and TRBJ2-7): DVKVTQSSRYLVKRTGEKVFLECVQDMDHENMFWYRQDPGLGLRLIYFSYDVKMKEKGDIPEGYSVSREKKERFSLILESASTNQTSMYLCASSGTGYEQYFGPGTRLTVT.